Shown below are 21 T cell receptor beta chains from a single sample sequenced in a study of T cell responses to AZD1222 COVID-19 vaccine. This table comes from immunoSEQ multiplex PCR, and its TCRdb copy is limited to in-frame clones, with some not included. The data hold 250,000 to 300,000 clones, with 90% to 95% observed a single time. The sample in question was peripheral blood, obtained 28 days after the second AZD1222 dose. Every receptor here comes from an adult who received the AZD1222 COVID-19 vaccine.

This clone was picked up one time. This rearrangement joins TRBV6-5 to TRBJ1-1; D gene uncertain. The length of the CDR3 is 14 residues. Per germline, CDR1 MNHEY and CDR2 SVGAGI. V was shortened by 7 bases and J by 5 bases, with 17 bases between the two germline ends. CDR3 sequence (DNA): TGTGCCAGCACCCAAAGGGAGGGTGGGACTGAAGCTTTCTTT. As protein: CASTQREGGTEAFF.

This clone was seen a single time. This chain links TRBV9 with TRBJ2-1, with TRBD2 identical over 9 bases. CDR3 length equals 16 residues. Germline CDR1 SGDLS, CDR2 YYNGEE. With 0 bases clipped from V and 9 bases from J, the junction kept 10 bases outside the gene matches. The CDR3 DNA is TGTGCCAGCAGCGTAGATGGCGGGAGGGCCTCTGGTGAGCAGTTCTTC. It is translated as CASSVDGGRASGEQFF.

The CDR3 DNA follows: TGTGCCACCAGTGGACCCTACAATGAGCAGTTCTTC. Translation gives CATSGPYNEQFF. V and J are TRBV24-1 and TRBJ2-1, with D hard to call. The CDR3 has 12 residues. The germline V and J ends were trimmed by 5 bases and 2 bases, with 3 bases remaining between them. Germline V CDR1 and CDR2: KGHDR, SFDVKD.

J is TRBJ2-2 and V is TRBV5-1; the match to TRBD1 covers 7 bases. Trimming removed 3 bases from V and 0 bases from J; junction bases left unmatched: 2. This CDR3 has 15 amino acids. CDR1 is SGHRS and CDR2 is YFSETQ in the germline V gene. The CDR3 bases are TGCGCCAGCAGCTGGGGACAGACGAACACCGGGGAGCTGTTTTTT. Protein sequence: CASSWGQTNTGELFF.

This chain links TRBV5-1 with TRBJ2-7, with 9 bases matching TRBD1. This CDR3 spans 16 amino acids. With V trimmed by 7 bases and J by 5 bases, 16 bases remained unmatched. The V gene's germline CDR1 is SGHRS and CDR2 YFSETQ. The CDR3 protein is CASAPVAGTGLNEQYF. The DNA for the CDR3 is TGCGCCAGCGCCCCAGTGGCGGGGACAGGGTTAAACGAGCAGTACTTC. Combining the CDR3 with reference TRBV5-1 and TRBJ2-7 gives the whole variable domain KAGVTQTPRYLIKTRGQQVTLSCSPISGHRSVSWYQQTPGQGLQFLFEYFSETQRNKGNFPGRFSGRQFSNSRSEMNVSTLELGDSALYLCASAPVAGTGLNEQYFGPGTRLTVT.

The CDR3 nucleotides are TGTGCCAGCAGTTTACTATCTAGCGGAGGGAGCTCCTACAATGAGCAGTTCTTC. This translates into CASSLLSSGGSSYNEQFF. The chain joins TRBV28 to TRBJ2-1, with 7 bases lining up with TRBD2. The J segment lost 0 bases and the V segment lost 2 bases, leaving 10 bases of the junction unmatched. Per the germline V gene, CDR1 is MDHEN and CDR2 is SYDVKM. The CDR3 totals 18 residues.

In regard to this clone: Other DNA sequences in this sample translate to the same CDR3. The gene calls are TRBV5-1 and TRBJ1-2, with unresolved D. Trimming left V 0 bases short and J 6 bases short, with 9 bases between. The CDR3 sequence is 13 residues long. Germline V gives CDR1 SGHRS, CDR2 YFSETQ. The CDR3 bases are TGCGCCAGCAGCTTGGCGACGGGAGATGGCTACACCTTC. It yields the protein CASSLATGDGYTF.

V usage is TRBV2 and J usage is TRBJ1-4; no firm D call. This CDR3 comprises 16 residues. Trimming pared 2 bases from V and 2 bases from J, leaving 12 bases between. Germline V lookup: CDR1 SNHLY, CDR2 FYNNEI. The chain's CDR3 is CASSEFGGATNEKLFF. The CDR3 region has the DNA TGTGCCAGCAGTGAATTCGGCGGTGCTACTAATGAAAAACTGTTTTTT.

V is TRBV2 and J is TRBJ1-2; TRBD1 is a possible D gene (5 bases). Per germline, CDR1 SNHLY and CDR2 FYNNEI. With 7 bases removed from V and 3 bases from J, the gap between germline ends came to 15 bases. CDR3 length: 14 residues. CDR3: CASIEGRGDYGYTF. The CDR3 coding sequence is TGTGCCAGCATCGAAGGGAGAGGGGACTATGGCTACACCTTC.

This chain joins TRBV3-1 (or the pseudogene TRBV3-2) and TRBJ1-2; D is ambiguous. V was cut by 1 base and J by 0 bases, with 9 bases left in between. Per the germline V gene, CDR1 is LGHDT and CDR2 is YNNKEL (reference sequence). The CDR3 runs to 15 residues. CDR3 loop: CASSQVAKSNYGYTF. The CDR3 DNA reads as TGTGCCAGCAGCCAAGTCGCGAAATCTAACTATGGCTACACCTTC.

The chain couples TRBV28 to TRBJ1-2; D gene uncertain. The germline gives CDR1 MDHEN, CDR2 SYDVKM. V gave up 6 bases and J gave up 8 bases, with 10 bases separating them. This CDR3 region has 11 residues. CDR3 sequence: CASRLGGGYTF. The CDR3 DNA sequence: TGTGCCAGCAGACTTGGAGGGGGCTACACCTTC.

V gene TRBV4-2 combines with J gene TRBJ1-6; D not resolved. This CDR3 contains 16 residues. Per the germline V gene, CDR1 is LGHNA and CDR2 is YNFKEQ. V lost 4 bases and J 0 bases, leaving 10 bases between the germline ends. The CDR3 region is CASSLGRLSYNSPLHF. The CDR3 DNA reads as TGTGCCAGCAGCCTCGGGAGGCTCTCCTATAATTCACCCCTCCACTTT.

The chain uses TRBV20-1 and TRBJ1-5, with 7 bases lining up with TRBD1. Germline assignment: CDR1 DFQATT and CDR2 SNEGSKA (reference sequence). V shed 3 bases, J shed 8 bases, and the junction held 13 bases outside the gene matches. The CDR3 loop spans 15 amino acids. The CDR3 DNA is TGCAGTGCTAGTTCCTGGGGAAGGGGGCACGAGCCCCAGCATTTT. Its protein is CSASSWGRGHEPQHF.

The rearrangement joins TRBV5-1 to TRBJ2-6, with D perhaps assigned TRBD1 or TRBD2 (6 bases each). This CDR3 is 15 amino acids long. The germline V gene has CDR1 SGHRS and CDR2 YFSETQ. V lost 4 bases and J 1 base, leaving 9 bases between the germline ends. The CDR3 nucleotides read TGCGCCAGCAGCCAAGGGGGGTCTGGGGCCAACGTCCTGACTTTC. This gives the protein CASSQGGSGANVLTF. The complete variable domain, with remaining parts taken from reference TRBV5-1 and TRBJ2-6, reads KAGVTQTPRYLIKTRGQQVTLSCSPISGHRSVSWYQQTPGQGLQFLFEYFSETQRNKGNFPGRFSGRQFSNSRSEMNVSTLELGDSALYLCASSQGGSGANVLTFGAGSRLTVL.

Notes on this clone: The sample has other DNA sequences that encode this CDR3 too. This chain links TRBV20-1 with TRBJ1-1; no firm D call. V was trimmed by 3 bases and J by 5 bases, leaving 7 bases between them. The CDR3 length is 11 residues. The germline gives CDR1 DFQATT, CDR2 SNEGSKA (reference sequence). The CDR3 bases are TGCAGTGCTAGGCAAGTTACTGAAGCTTTCTTT. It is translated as CSARQVTEAFF.

The CDR3 loop is CASSQDRGSLSSTYYTF. The CDR3 DNA reads TGCGCCAGCAGCCAAGATAGGGGAAGTTTGAGTTCGACCTACTACACCTTC. This chain uses TRBV4-1 with TRBJ1-2; TRBD1 might be the D (5 bases). Germline V gene lookup returns CDR1 MGHRA and CDR2 YSYEKL. The CDR3 is 17 amino acids. V lost 0 bases and J lost 10, with 24 bases in between.

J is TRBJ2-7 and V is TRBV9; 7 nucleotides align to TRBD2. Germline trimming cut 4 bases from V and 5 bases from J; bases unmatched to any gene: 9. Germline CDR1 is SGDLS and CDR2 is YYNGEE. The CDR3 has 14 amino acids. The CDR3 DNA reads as TGTGCCAGCAGCCCCCTAGCGGCGGGGGACGAGCAGTACTTC. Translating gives CASSPLAAGDEQYF.

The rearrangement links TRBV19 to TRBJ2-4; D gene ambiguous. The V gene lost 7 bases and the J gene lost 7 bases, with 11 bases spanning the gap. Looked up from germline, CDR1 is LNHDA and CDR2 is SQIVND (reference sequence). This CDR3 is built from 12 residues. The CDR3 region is CASKEGGNIQYF. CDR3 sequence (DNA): TGTGCCAGTAAGGAAGGTGGGAACATTCAGTACTTC.

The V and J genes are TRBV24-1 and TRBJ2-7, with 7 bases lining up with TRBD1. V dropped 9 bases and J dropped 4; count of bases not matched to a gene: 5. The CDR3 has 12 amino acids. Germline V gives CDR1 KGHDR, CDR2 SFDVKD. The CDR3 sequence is CATSEGAYEQYF. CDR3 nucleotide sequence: TGTGCCACCTCCGAGGGGGCATACGAGCAGTACTTC.

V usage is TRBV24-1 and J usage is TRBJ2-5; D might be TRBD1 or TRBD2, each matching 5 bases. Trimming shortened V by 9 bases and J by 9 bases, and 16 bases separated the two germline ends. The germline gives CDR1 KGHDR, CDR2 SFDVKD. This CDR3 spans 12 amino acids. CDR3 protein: CATSWNEGPQYF. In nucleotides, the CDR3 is TGTGCCACCTCATGGAATGAGGGACCCCAGTACTTC.

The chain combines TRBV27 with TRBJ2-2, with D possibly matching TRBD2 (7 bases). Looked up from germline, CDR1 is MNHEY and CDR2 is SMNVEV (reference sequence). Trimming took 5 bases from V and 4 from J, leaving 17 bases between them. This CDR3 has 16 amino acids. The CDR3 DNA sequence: TGTGCCAGCAGTGCAATCGGGGGGCGGGGCACCGGGGAGCTGTTTTTT. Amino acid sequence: CASSAIGGRGTGELFF.